A single sample gave rise to the 28 T cell receptor beta chains below, sequenced in a study of response to subunit inactivated influenza vaccine. Each CDR3 protein is one row after TCRdb ran MiXCR on the RT-PCR reads. The sample consists of about 570,000 distinct CDR3 sequences, approximately 10% of them appearing once. Separately, the same data were catalogued under a study of T cells expressing NK-cell markers. Turning to that study: 5'RACE template switching with UMIs generated TCR beta cDNA.

The material sequenced was PBMCs from blood, taken on the day of vaccination. Receptor source: a man over 45 who received an inactivated influenza vaccine.

This chain joins TRBV5-1 and TRBJ2-5; either TRBD1 or TRBD2 may fit D (6 bases each). CDR1 and CDR2 from the germline V gene are SGHRS and YFSETQ. V lost 4 bases, J lost 4 bases, and 17 bases lay in between. The CDR3 runs to 15 residues. The CDR3 sequence is CASSTSGGGVETQYF. The CDR3 DNA reads as TGCGCCAGCAGCACATCCGGAGGGGGAGTAGAGACCCAGTACTTC.

This clonotype was detected a few times. The chain is built from TRBV12-3 or TRBV12-4 and TRBJ2-5; possibly TRBD1 for D (6 bases). Trimming left V 7 bases short and J 2 bases short, with 17 bases between. The CDR3 contains 15 residues. This CDR3 is CASNNGLGAQETQYF. CDR3 in DNA: TGTGCCAGCAACAACGGCCTGGGGGCTCAAGAGACCCAGTACTTC.

This clonotype was seen many times. This chain uses TRBV7-3 with TRBJ2-2; D possibly corresponds to TRBD2 (5 bases). CDR3 length equals 13 residues. V lost 0 bases, J lost 7 bases, and 6 bases lay in between. CDR1 is SGHTA and CDR2 is FQGTGA in the germline V gene. CDR3 sequence reads: CASSLTGDGELFF. Written as DNA, the CDR3 is TGTGCCAGCAGCTTAACCGGGGACGGGGAGCTGTTTTTT.

The V and J genes are TRBV4-3 and TRBJ1-4; possibly TRBD1 for D (5 bases). The CDR3 is 17 residues long. Germline CDR1 reads LGHNA; CDR2 reads YSLEER. Trimming shortened V by 0 bases and J by 8 bases, and 19 bases separated the two germline ends. Written as DNA, the CDR3 is TGCGCCAGCAGCCAAGAACATCCGATGTCCAACAGGGAAAAACTGTTTTTT. Translating gives CASSQEHPMSNREKLFF.

This clonotype was picked up a small number of times. The rearrangement links TRBV9 to TRBJ1-1; D might be TRBD1 (6 bases). The CDR3 loop spans 15 amino acids. V was clipped by 0 bases and J by 6 bases, with 15 bases between them. CDR1 SGDLS and CDR2 YYNGEE come from the germline V gene. CDR3 loop: CASSVALGAYAEAFF. The CDR3 DNA sequence: TGTGCCAGCAGCGTAGCTCTGGGGGCTTATGCTGAAGCTTTCTTT.

This clonotype was seen ten or more times. The V call is TRBV15, the J call TRBJ1-5; D might be TRBD1 (5 bases). This CDR3 region has 13 residues. Germline-derived CDR1 and CDR2 are LNHNV and YYDKDF (reference sequence). With 5 bases removed from V and 5 bases from J, the gap between germline ends came to 10 bases. In DNA, the CDR3 is TGTGCCACCAGCGGGGGGGGGGATCAGCCCCAGCATTTT. Protein sequence: CATSGGGDQPQHF.

This clonotype has more than one count but fewer than ten. The chain uses TRBV7-9 and TRBJ1-2, with D hard to call. Germline assignment: CDR1 SEHNR and CDR2 FQNEAQ (reference sequence). This CDR3 has 11 residues. Trimming shortened V by 8 bases and J by 7 bases, and 11 bases separated the two germline ends. The CDR3 is CASGSSGGYTF. DNA of the CDR3: TGTGCCAGCGGCTCGAGCGGTGGCTACACCTTC.

The chain combines TRBV4-2 with TRBJ1-6; maybe TRBD1 (5 bases). The CDR3 loop spans 18 amino acids. CDR1 and CDR2 (germline): LGHNA, YNFKEQ. V was trimmed by 4 bases and J by 1 base, leaving 17 bases between them. CDR3: CASSRNAGMGSYNSPLHF. DNA for the CDR3: TGTGCCAGCAGCCGGAATGCAGGGATGGGGTCCTATAATTCACCCCTCCACTTT.

In this sample, this clonotype turned up many times. The chain joins TRBV3-1 to TRBJ2-6; the D gene is possibly TRBD2 (5 bases). CDR3 length: 17 residues. Trimming removed 5 bases from V and 0 bases from J, with 14 bases in between. Germline V gene data show CDR1 as LGHDT and CDR2 as YNNKEL (reference sequence). The CDR3 DNA sequence: TGTGCCAGCAGCAGTAGCTGGGAGATCTCTGGGGCCAACGTCCTGACTTTC. Its protein product is CASSSSWEISGANVLTF.

In this sample, this clonotype turned up many times. The rearrangement uses TRBV24-1 and TRBJ2-1; 15 positions match TRBD2. The CDR3 covers 15 residues. J gave up 10 bases and V 0 bases, and 0 bases lay outside the gene matches. CDR1 is KGHDR and CDR2 is SFDVKD in the germline V gene. The CDR3 sequence: CATSDLGLAGGEQFF. Here the CDR3 DNA reads TGTGCCACCAGTGATTTGGGACTAGCGGGGGGGGAGCAGTTCTTC.

This clonotype was seen only a few times. The chain has TRBV3-1 and TRBJ1-1; TRBD1 might be the D (6 bases). V was clipped by 3 bases and J by 4 bases, with 12 bases between them. The germline V gene has CDR1 LGHDT and CDR2 YNNKEL (reference sequence). The CDR3 covers 14 residues. The CDR3 DNA is TGTGCCAGCAGCCAGGGTAGCAGGGGCACTGAAGCTTTCTTT. Translating it yields CASSQGSRGTEAFF.

This clonotype was observed a few times. The rearrangement links TRBV6-1 to TRBJ1-5; tentatively, D is TRBD1 (6 bases). The CDR3 has 15 residues. Germline CDR1 is MNHNS and CDR2 is SASEGT. Trimming removed 7 bases at V and 2 bases at J, with 15 bases between. The CDR3 region is CASTSGGGGNQPQHF. Here the CDR3 DNA reads TGTGCCAGCACCTCAGGCGGGGGCGGCAATCAGCCCCAGCATTTT.

This chain connects TRBV6-2 or TRBV6-3 to TRBJ1-1; weak D call: TRBD1 (5 bases). This CDR3 spans 13 amino acids. CDR1 is MNHEY, CDR2 SVGEGT, per germline. Trimming shortened V by 2 bases and J by 4 bases, and 8 bases separated the two germline ends. The CDR3 region is CASSYGASTEAFF. The CDR3 DNA follows: TGTGCCAGCAGTTACGGGGCCAGCACTGAAGCTTTCTTT.

This clonotype was observed at least ten times. The J gene is TRBJ2-3, the V gene TRBV7-2; D not resolved. The CDR3 totals 17 residues. CDR1 is SGHTA, CDR2 FQGNSA, per germline. Trimming shortened V by 2 bases and J by 6 bases, and 21 bases separated the two germline ends. The CDR3 spells CASSLFRSQAMRDTQYF. The DNA for the CDR3 is TGTGCCAGCAGCTTATTCCGTAGTCAGGCGATGAGGGATACGCAGTATTTT.

The chain combines TRBV15 with TRBJ1-4, with a tentative D call TRBD1 (5 bases). Germline lookup yields CDR1 LNHNV and CDR2 YYDKDF (reference sequence). Trimming took 0 bases from V and 3 from J, leaving 11 bases between them. CDR3 length: 16 amino acids. The CDR3 sequence: CATSRDIRVPNEKLFF. The CDR3 DNA follows: TGTGCCACCAGCAGAGATATCAGGGTACCTAATGAAAAACTGTTTTTT.

Only a few counts were recorded for this clonotype. CDR3 sequence reads: CASTKQGGPFSYEQYF. The CDR3 bases are TGTGCCAGCACCAAACAGGGGGGGCCCTTCTCCTACGAGCAGTACTTC. The chain links TRBV5-6 to TRBJ2-7, with D perhaps matching TRBD1 (8 bases). Germline CDR1 and CDR2: SGHDT and YYEEEE. The CDR3 has 16 residues. With 6 bases removed from V and 0 bases from J, the gap between germline ends came to 19 bases.

The chain has TRBV7-2 and TRBJ2-7; TRBD2 aligns across 8 bases. CDR3 length equals 15 residues. Germline values: CDR1 SGHTA, CDR2 FQGNSA. Losses at the gene ends were 3 bases for V and 0 bases for J; bases not matched to a gene: 4. The CDR3 DNA reads as TGTGCCAGCAGCTTTACTAGCGGAGACTCCTACGAGCAGTACTTC. It codes for CASSFTSGDSYEQYF. The full variable domain, in which reference TRBV7-2 and TRBJ2-7 provide the parts outside the CDR3, is GAGVSQSPSNKVTEKGKDVELRCDPISGHTALYWYRQSLGQGLEFLIYFQGNSAPDKSGLPSDRFSAERTGGSVSTLTIQRTQQEDSAVYLCASSFTSGDSYEQYFGPGTRLTVT.

This sequence joins TRBV11-2 and TRBJ2-1, with 8 bases aligning to TRBD2. The junction had 5 bases not matched to a gene; V was cut back by 0 bases and J by 1 base. From germline, CDR1 is SGHAT and CDR2 FQNNGV. This CDR3 region has 17 residues. The CDR3 loop is CASSLDLGGRSYNEQFF. DNA of the CDR3: TGTGCCAGCAGCTTAGATTTAGGCGGGAGGTCCTACAATGAGCAGTTCTTC.

In this sample, this clonotype turned up a few times. The rearrangement links TRBV7-3 to TRBJ1-1; D possibly corresponds to TRBD1 (5 bases). Trimming shortened V by 5 bases and J by 5 bases, and 12 bases separated the two germline ends. Germline assignment: CDR1 SGHTA and CDR2 FQGTGA. The CDR3 spans 13 residues. The CDR3 region has the DNA TGTGCCAGCAGCAGAGGGACGGAAACTGAAGCTTTCTTT. Translation gives CASSRGTETEAFF.

This clonotype was found a few times. The V gene is TRBV9, the J gene TRBJ2-7; 7 bases agree with TRBD1. This CDR3 has 15 amino acids. V lost 4 bases, J lost 2 bases, and 9 bases stayed unmatched. Germline lookup yields CDR1 SGDLS and CDR2 YYNGEE. CDR3 sequence: CASSSDDRATYEQYF. As DNA, the CDR3 is TGTGCCAGCAGCTCAGACGACAGGGCCACCTACGAGCAGTACTTC.

This chain links TRBV6-2 or TRBV6-3 with TRBJ1-1; weak D call: TRBD1 (6 bases). Germline CDR1 and CDR2: MNHEY and SVGEGT. Trimming stripped 4 bases from V and 6 bases from J, with 15 bases between. The CDR3 is 14 amino acids. DNA for the CDR3: TGTGCCAGCAGTTTACAGGGTGGGTTGGCTGAAGCTTTCTTT. The encoded protein is CASSLQGGLAEAFF.

This clonotype turned up a few times. The chain combines TRBV21-1 with TRBJ2-5; the table calls TRBD2, which could not be checked here. TRBV21-1 is a pseudogene locus. The CDR3 has 18 amino acids. The CDR3 coding sequence is TGTGCCAGCAGCAAAGTTATGGGACTAGCGGGAGGGGAAGAGACCCAGTACTTC. It is translated as CASSKVMGLAGGEETQYF.

This clonotype was counted between two and nine times. The rearrangement joins TRBV18 to TRBJ2-2; D not certain. Germline CDR1 is KGHSH and CDR2 is LQKENI. The CDR3 is 14 residues long. Trimming removed 5 bases at V and 0 bases at J, with 7 bases between. CDR3 loop: CASSKSTNTGELFF. The DNA of the CDR3 is TGTGCCAGCTCAAAGTCTACGAACACCGGGGAGCTGTTTTTT.

This rearrangement joins TRBV5-5 to TRBJ2-1, with TRBD2 identical over 13 bases. Germline V gives CDR1 SGHKS, CDR2 YYEKEE (reference sequence). This CDR3 is 16 amino acids long. Trimming cost V 0 bases and J 9 bases; bases outside gene matches: 6. The DNA for the CDR3 is TGTGCCAGCAGCTTGGGGGGGACTAGCGGGGCCGGTGAGCAGTTCTTC. It yields the protein CASSLGGTSGAGEQFF.

This clonotype was counted ten times or more. The rearrangement joins TRBV20-1 to TRBJ1-4, with 7 bases that match TRBD1. Looked up from germline, CDR1 is DFQATT and CDR2 is SNEGSKA (reference sequence). J lost 5 bases, V lost 1 base, and 1 base had no gene match. The CDR3 runs 13 residues. The CDR3 DNA is TGCAGTGCTAGAGTCAGGGGGAATGAAAAACTGTTTTTT. Translation gives CSARVRGNEKLFF.

The genes are TRBV4-3 and TRBJ1-5, with no clear D. Germline CDR1 is LGHNA and CDR2 is YSLEER. Trimming took off 2 bases at V and 9 bases at J, with 11 bases between the two ends. The CDR3 is 13 amino acids. CDR3 sequence reads: CASSQLIGRPQHF. DNA for the CDR3: TGCGCCAGCAGCCAACTGATTGGCCGGCCCCAGCATTTT.

Only a few counts were recorded for this clonotype. The chain uses TRBV10-2 and TRBJ2-4, with 8 bases aligning to TRBD2. Germline CDR1 and CDR2: WSHSY and SAAADI. V lost 6 bases to trimming and J lost 5 bases; unmatched junction nucleotides: 3. This CDR3 region has 13 residues. The CDR3 spells CASRRAGENIQYF. CDR3 in DNA: TGCGCCAGCAGGCGAGCGGGGGAAAACATTCAGTACTTC.

The CDR3 bases are TGCGCCAGCAGCTTGGTGCCAGCGGGGCAAGAGACCCAGTACTTC. Its translation: CASSLVPAGQETQYF. This sequence joins TRBV5-1 and TRBJ2-5, with TRBD2 identical over 7 bases. CDR3 length equals 15 residues. CDR1 is SGHRS, CDR2 YFSETQ, per germline. V was pared by 0 bases and J by 2 bases, with 4 bases of the junction left unmatched.